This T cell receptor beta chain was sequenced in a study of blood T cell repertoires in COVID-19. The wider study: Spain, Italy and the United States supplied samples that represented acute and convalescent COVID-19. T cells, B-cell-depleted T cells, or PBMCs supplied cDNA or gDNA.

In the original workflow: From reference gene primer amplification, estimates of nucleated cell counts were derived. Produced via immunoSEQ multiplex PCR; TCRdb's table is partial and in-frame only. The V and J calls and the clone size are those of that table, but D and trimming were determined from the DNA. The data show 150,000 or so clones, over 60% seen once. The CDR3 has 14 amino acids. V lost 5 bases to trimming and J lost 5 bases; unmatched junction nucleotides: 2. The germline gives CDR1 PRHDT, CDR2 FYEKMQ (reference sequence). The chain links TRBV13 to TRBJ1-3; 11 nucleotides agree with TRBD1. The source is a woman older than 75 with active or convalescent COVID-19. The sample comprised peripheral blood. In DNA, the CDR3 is TGTGCCAGCAGCCAGGACAGGGGGCGAAACACCATATATTTT. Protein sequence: CASSQDRGRNTIYF. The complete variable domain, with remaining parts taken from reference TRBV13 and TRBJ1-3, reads AAGVIQSPRHLIKEKRETATLKCYPIPRHDTVYWYQQGPGQDPQFLISFYEKMQSDKGSIPDRFSAQQFSDYHSELNMSSLELGDSALYFCASSQDRGRNTIYFGEGSWLTVV.